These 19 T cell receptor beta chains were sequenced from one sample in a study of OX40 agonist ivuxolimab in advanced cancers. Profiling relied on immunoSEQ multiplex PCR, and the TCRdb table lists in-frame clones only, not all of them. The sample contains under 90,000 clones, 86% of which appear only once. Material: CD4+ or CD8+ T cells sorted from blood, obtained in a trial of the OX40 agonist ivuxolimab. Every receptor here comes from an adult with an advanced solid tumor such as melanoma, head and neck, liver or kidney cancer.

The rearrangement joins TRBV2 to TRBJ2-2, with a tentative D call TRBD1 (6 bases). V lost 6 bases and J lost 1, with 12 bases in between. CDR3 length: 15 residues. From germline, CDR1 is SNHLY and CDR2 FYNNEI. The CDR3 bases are TGTGCCAGCAGCCACAGGGCCCGGAACACCGGGGAGCTGTTTTTT. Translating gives CASSHRARNTGELFF.

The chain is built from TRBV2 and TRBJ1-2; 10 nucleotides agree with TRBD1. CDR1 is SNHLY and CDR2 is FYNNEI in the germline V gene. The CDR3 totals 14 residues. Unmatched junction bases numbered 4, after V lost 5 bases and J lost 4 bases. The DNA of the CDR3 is TGTGCCAGCAGTACGACAGGGGGCGGCTATGGCTACACCTTC. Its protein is CASSTTGGGYGYTF.

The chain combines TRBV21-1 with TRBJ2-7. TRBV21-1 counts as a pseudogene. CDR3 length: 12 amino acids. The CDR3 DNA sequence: TGTGCCAGCAGCAAAGCGGACCAGGAGCAGTACTTC. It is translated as CASSKADQEQYF.

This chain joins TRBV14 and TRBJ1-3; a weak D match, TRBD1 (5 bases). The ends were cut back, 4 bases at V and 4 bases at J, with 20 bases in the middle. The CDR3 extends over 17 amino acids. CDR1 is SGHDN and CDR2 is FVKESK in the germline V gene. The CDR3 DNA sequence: TGTGCCAGCAGCCCCCTAGAATCACGGGGCGCGGGAAACACCATATATTTT. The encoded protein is CASSPLESRGAGNTIYF. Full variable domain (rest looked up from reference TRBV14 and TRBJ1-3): EAGVTQFPSHSVIEKGQTVTLRCDPISGHDNLYWYRRVMGKEIKFLLHFVKESKQDESGMPNNRFLAERTGGTYSTLKVQPAELEDSGVYFCASSPLESRGAGNTIYFGEGSWLTVV.

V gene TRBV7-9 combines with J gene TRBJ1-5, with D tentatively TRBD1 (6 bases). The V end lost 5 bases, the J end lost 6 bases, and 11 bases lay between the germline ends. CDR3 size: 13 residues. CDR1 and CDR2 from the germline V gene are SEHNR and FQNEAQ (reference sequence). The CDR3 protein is CASSEQGAQPQHF. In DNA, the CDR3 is TGTGCCAGCAGCGAACAGGGCGCTCAGCCCCAGCATTTT.

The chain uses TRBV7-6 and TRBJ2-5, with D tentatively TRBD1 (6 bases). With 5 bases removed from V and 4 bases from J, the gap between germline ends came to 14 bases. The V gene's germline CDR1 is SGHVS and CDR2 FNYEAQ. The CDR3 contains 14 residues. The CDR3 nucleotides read TGTGCCAGCAGCCCCGGGACAAGCCGAGAGACCCAGTACTTC. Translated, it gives CASSPGTSRETQYF.

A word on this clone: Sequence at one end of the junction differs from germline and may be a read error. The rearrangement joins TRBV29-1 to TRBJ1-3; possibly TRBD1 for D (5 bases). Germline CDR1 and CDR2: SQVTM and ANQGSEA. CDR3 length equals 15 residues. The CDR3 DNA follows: TGCAGCGTTGTCCTGACACCGGGACCTGGGAACACCATATATTTT. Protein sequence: CSVVLTPGPGNTIYF.

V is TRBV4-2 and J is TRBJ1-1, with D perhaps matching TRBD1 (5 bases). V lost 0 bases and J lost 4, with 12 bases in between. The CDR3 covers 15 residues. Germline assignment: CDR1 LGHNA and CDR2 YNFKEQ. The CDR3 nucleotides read TGTGCCAGCAGCCAAGATCCCCAGGGTTTCACTGAAGCTTTCTTT. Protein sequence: CASSQDPQGFTEAFF.

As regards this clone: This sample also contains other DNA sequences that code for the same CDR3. The CDR3 sequence is CASSLAAGGPQETQYF. DNA of the CDR3: TGCGCCAGCAGCTTGGCCGCGGGAGGACCCCAAGAGACCCAGTACTTC. The V and J genes are TRBV5-1 and TRBJ2-5; 8 positions match TRBD2. The CDR3 contains 16 residues. V was pared by 0 bases and J by 1 base, with 5 bases of the junction left unmatched. Germline V gives CDR1 SGHRS, CDR2 YFSETQ.

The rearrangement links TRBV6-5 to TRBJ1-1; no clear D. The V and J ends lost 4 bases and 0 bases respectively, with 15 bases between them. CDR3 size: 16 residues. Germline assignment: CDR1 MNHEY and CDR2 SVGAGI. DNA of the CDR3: TGTGCCAGCAGTTCCCCTTCAGGTTCGATGAACACTGAAGCTTTCTTT. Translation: CASSSPSGSMNTEAFF.

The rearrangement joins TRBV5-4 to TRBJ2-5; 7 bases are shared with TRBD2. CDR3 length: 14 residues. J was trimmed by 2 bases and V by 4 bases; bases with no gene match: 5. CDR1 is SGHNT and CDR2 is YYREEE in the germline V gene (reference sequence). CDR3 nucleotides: TGTGCCAGCAGCAGTCGAGCGGGACAAGAGACCCAGTACTTC. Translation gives CASSSRAGQETQYF. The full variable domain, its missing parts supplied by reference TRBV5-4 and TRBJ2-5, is ETGVTQSPTHLIKTRGQQVTLRCSSQSGHNTVSWYQQALGQGPQFIFQYYREEENGRGNFPPRFSGLQFPNYSSELNVNALELDDSALYLCASSSRAGQETQYFGPGTRLLVL.

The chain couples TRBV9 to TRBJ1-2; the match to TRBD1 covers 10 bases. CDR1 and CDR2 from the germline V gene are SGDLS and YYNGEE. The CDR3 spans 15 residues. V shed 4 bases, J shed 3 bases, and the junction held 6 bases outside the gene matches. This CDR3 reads CASSTRDRGDYGYTF. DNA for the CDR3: TGTGCCAGCAGCACGAGGGACAGGGGAGACTATGGCTACACCTTC.

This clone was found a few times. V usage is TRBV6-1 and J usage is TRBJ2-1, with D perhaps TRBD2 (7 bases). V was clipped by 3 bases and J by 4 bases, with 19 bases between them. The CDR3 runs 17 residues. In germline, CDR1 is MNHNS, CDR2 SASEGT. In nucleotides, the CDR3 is TGTGCCAGCAGTGACCTGAGCGGGACAACCCCATACAATGAGCAGTTCTTC. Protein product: CASSDLSGTTPYNEQFF.

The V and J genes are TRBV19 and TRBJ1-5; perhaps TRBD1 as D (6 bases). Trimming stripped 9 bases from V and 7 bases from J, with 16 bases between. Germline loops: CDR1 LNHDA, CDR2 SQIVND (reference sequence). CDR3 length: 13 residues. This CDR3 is CASIGGADQPQHF. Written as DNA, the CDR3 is TGTGCCAGCATCGGGGGGGCTGACCAGCCCCAGCATTTT. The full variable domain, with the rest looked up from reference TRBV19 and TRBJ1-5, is DGGITQSPKYLFRKEGQNVTLSCEQNLNHDAMYWYRQDPGQGLRLIYYSQIVNDFQKGDIAEGYSVSREKKESFPLTVTSAQKNPTAFYLCASIGGADQPQHFGDGTRLSIL.

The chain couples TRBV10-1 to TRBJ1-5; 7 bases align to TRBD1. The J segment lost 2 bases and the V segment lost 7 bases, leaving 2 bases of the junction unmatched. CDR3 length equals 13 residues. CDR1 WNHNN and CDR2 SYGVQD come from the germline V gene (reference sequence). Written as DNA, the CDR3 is TGCGCCAGCAACGGACAGGGCAATCAGCCCCAGCATTTT. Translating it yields CASNGQGNQPQHF.

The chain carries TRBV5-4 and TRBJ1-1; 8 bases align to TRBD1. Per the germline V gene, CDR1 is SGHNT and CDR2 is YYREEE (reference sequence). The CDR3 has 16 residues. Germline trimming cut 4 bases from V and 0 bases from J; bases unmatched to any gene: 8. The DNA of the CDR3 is TGTGCCAGCAGCACCTACCTGACAGGGGTGAACACTGAAGCTTTCTTT. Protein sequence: CASSTYLTGVNTEAFF.

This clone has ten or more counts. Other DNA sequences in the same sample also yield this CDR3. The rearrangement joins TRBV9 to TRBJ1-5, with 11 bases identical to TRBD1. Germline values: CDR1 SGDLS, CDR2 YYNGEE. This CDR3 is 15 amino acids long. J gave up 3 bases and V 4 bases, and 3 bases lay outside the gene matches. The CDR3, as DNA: TGTGCCAGCAGCCGGACAGGGGGCCCCAATCAGCCCCAGCATTTT. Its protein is CASSRTGGPNQPQHF.

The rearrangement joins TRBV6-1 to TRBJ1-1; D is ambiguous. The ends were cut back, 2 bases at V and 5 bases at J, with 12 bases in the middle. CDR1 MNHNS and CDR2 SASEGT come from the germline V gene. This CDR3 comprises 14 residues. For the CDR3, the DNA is TGTGCCAGCAGTGAAAGGCAGGTCTTGACTGAAGCTTTCTTT. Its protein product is CASSERQVLTEAFF.

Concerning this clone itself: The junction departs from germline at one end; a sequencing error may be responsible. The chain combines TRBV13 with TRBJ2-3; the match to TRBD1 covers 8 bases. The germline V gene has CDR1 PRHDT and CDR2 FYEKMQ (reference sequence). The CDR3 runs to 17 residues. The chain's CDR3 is CASSLGLRTGFRDTQYF. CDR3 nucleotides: TGTGCCAGCAGCCTAGGTTTGAGGACAGGGTTCCGAGATACGCAGTATTTT.